This T cell receptor (beta chain) is from a study of blood T cells in healthy people across ages. This clonotype turned up a few times. It was with a sample-barcoded 5' primer and a J-beta primer mix that a second PCR of roughly 6 to 12 cycles was run. TCRdb re-derived calls from the 5' RACE reads in MiXCR, one entry per CDR3 protein. The sample yields roughly 1,000,000 distinct CDR3 sequences, roughly a quarter seen once. The germline V gene has CDR1 SGDLS and CDR2 YYNGEE. The CDR3 length is 13 residues. Each donor supplied around 10 milliliters of peripheral blood. In addition, the sample was reused for a study of T cells of mothers and their children.

The TCR sequence derives from a girl aged 2-10 years in good health. The rearrangement links TRBV9 to TRBJ2-5; 7 positions match TRBD1. TRBJ2-1 explains the end of the DNA better; the J call may be wrong. Material for sequencing was blood. Written as DNA, the CDR3 is TGTGCCAGCAGCGCGACAGGGTGGAATGAGCAGTTCTTC. Protein sequence: CASSATGWNEQFF.